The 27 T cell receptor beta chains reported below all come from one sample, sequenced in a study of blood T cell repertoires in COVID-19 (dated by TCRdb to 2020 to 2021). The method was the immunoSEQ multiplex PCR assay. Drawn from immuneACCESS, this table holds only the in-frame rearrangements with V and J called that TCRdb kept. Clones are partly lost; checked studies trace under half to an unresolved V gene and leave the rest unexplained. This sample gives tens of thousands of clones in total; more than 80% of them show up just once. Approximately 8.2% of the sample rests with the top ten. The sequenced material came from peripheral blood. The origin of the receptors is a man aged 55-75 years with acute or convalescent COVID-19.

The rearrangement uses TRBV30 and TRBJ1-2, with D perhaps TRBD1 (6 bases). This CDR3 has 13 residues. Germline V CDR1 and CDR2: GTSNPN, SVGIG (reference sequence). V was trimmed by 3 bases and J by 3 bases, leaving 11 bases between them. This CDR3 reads CAWSQQGYYGYTF. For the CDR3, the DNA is TGTGCCTGGAGCCAACAGGGCTACTATGGCTACACCTTC.

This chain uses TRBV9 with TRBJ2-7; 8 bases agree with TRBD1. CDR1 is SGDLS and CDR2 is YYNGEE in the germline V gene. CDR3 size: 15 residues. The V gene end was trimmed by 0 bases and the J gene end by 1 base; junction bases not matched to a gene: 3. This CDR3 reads CASSVGQGYSYEQYF. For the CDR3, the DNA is TGTGCCAGCAGCGTAGGACAGGGGTATTCCTACGAGCAGTACTTC.

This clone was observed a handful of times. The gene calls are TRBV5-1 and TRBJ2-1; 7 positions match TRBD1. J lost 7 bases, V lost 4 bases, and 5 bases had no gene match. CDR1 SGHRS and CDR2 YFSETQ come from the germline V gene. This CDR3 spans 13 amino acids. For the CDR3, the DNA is TGCGCCAGCAGCCCGGACAGGCAGAATGAGCAGTTCTTC. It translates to CASSPDRQNEQFF. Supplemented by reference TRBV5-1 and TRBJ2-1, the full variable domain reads KAGVTQTPRYLIKTRGQQVTLSCSPISGHRSVSWYQQTPGQGLQFLFEYFSETQRNKGNFPGRFSGRQFSNSRSEMNVSTLELGDSALYLCASSPDRQNEQFFGPGTRLTVL.

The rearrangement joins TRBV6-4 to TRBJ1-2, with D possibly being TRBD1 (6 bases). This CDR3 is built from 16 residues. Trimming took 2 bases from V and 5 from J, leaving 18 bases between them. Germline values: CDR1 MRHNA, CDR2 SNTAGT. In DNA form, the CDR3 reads TGTGCCAGCAGTGACCAGAGACCCCGGGGGGCGTATGGCTACACCTTC. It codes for CASSDQRPRGAYGYTF.

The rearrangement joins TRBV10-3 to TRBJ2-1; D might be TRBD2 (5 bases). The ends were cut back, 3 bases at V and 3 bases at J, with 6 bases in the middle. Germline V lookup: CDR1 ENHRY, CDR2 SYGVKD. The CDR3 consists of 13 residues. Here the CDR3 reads CAISDGIYNEQFF. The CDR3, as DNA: TGTGCCATCAGTGACGGGATCTACAATGAGCAGTTCTTC.

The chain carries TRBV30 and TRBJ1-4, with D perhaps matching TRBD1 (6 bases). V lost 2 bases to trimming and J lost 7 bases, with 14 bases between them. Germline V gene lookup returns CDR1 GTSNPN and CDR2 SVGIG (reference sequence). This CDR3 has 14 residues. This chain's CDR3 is CAWSSVGASEKLFF. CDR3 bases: TGTGCCTGGAGTAGTGTGGGGGCGTCTGAAAAACTGTTTTTT.

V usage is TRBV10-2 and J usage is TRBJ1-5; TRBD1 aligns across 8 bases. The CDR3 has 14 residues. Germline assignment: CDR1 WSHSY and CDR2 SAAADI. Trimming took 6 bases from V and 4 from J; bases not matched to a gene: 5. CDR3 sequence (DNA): TGCGCCAGCAGGACAGGACAGGGAAATCAGCCCCAGCATTTT. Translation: CASRTGQGNQPQHF.

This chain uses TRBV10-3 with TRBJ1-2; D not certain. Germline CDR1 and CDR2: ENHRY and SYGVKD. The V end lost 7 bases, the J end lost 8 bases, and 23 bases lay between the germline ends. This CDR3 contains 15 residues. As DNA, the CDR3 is TGTGCCATCACCCCCGAGGCTTCCCCTACTCGGGGCTACACCTTC. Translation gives CAITPEASPTRGYTF.

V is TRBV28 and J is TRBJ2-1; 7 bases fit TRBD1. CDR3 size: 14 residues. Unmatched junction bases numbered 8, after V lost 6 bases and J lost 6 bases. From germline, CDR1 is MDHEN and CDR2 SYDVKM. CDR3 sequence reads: CASRPTGAINEQFF. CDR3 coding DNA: TGTGCCAGCAGGCCCACAGGGGCGATCAATGAGCAGTTCTTC.

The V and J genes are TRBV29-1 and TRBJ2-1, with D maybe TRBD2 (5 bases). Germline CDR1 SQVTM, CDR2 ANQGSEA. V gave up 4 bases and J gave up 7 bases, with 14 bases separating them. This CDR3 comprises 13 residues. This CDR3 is CSVGLSTGNEQFF. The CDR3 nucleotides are TGCAGCGTTGGACTTTCGACGGGGAATGAGCAGTTCTTC.

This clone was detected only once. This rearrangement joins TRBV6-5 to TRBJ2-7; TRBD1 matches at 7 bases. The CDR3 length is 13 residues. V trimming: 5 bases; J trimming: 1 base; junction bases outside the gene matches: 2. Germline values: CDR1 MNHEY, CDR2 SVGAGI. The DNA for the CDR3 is TGTGCCAGCAGTAAGACAGGGTCCTACGAGCAGTACTTC. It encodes CASSKTGSYEQYF.

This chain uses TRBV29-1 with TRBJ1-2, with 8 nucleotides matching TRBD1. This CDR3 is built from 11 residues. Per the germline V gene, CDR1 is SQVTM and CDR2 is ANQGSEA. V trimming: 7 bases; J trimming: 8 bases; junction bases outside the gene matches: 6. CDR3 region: CSAWTGKGYTF. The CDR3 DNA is TGCAGCGCCTGGACAGGGAAAGGCTACACCTTC.

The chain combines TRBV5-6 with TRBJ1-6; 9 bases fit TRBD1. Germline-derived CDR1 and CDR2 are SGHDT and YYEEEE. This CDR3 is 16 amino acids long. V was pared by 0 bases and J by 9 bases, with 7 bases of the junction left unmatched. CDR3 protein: CASSLVPTGGISPLHF. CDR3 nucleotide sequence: TGTGCCAGCAGCTTGGTCCCGACAGGGGGTATTTCACCCCTCCACTTT.

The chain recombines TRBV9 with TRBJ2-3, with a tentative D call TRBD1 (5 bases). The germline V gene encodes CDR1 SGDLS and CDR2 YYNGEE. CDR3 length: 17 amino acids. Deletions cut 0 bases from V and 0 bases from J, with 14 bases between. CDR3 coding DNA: TGTGCCAGCAGCGTAGGAAGGGGATACCCTAGCACAGATACGCAGTATTTT. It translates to CASSVGRGYPSTDTQYF.

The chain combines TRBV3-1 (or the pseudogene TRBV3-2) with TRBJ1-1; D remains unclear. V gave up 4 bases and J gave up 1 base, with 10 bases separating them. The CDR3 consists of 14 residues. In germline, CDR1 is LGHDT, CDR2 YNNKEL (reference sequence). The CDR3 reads CASSLFGRNTEAFF. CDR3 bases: TGTGCCAGCAGCCTTTTTGGCAGGAACACTGAAGCTTTCTTT.

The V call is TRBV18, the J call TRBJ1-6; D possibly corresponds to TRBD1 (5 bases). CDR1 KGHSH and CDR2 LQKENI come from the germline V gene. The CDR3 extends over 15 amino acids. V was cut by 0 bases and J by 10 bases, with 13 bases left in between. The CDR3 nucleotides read TGTGCCAGCTCACCACCGGTCAGGGAGGACTCACCCCTCCACTTT. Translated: CASSPPVREDSPLHF. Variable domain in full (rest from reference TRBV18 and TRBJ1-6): NAGVMQNPRHLVRRRGQEARLRCSPMKGHSHVYWYRQLPEEGLKFMVYLQKENIIDESGMPKERFSAEFPKEGPSILRIQQVVRGDSAAYFCASSPPVREDSPLHFGNGTRLTVT.

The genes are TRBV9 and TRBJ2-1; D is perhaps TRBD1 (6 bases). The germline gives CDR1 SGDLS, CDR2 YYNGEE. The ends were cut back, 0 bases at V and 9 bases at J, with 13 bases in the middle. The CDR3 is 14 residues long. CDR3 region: CASSVVGGPGEQFF. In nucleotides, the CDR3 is TGTGCCAGCAGCGTAGTTGGGGGCCCGGGTGAGCAGTTCTTC. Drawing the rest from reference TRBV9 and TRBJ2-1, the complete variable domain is DSGVTQTPKHLITATGQRVTLRCSPRSGDLSVYWYQQSLDQGLQFLIQYYNGEERAKGNILERFSAQQFPDLHSELNLSSLELGDSALYFCASSVVGGPGEQFFGPGTRLTVL.

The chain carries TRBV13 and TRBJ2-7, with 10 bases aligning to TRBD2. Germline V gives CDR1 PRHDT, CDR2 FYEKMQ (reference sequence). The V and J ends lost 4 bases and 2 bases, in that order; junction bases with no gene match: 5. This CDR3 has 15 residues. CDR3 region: CASSSPSGGAYEQYF. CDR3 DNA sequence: TGTGCCAGCAGCTCCCCCAGCGGGGGGGCCTACGAGCAGTACTTC.

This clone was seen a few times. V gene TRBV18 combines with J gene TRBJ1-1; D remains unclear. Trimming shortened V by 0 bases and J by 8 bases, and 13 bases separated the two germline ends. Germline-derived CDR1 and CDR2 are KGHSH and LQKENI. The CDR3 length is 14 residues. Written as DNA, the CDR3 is TGTGCCAGCTCACCACCGAGAACTAGTACAGAAGCTTTCTTT. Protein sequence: CASSPPRTSTEAFF.

As DNA, the CDR3 is TGTGCCAGTAGAAGACAGGAATCACCCCTCCACTTT. This gives the protein CASRRQESPLHF. The chain combines TRBV19 with TRBJ1-6; TRBD1 is a possible D gene (6 bases). V dropped 6 bases and J dropped 10 bases, with 10 bases sitting between them. The CDR3 is made up of 12 amino acids. Germline V gives CDR1 LNHDA, CDR2 SQIVND (reference sequence).

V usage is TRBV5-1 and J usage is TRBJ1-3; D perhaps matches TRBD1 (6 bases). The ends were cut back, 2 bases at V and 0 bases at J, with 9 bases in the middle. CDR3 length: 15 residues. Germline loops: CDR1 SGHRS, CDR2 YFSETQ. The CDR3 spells CASSFAGVSGNTIYF. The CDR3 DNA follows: TGCGCCAGCAGCTTCGCAGGGGTCTCTGGAAACACCATATATTTT.

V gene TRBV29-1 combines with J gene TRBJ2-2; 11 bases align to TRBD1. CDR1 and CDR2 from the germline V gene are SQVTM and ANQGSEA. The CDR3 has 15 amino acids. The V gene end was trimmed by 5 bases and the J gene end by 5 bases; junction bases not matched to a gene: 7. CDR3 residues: CSVTDRGLMTGELFF. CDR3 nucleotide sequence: TGCAGCGTTACGGACAGGGGGCTTATGACCGGGGAGCTGTTTTTT.

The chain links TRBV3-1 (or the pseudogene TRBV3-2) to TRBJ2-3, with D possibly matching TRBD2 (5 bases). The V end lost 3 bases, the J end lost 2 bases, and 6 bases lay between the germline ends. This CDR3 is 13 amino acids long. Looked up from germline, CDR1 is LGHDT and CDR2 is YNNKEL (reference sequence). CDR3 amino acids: CASSQDFTDTQYF. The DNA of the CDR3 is TGTGCCAGCAGCCAGGACTTCACAGATACGCAGTATTTT.

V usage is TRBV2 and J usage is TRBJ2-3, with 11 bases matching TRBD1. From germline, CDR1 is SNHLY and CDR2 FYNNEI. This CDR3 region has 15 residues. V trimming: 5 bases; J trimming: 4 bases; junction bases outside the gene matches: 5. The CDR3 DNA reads TGTGCCAGCAGTCCGGGACAGGGGGACCCAGATACGCAGTATTTT. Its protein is CASSPGQGDPDTQYF.

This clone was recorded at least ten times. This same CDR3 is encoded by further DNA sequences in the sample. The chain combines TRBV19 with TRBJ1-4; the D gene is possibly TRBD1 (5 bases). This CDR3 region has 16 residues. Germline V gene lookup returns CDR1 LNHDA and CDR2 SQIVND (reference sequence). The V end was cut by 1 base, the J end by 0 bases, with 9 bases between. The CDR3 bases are TGTGCCAGTAGTATAGGCGGACATGCAACTAATGAAAAACTGTTTTTT. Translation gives CASSIGGHATNEKLFF.

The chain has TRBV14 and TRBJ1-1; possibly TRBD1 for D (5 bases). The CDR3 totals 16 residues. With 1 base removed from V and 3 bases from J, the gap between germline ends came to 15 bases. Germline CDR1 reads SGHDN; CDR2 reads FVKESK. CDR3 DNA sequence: TGTGCCAGCAGCCAAGCCAGGGTGGTTATGGACACTGAAGCTTTCTTT. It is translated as CASSQARVVMDTEAFF.

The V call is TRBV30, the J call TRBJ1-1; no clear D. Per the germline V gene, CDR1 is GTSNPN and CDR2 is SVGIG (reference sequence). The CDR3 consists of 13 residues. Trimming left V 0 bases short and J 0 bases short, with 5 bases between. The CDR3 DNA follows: TGTGCCTGGAGTGTGAGGTTGAACACTGAAGCTTTCTTT. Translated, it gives CAWSVRLNTEAFF.